This TCR beta chain was recorded in a study of cytomegalovirus exposure and HLA in healthy donors. Study results and limitations: Using the classifier, cytomegalovirus status was reportedly diagnosed with high specificity and sensitivity. Altogether, 160 or so TCR beta chains were recorded as cytomegalovirus-associated.

The germline V gene encodes CDR1 MDHEN and CDR2 SYDVKM. The germline V and J ends were trimmed by 4 bases and 5 bases, with 17 bases remaining between them. This CDR3 spans 15 amino acids. Notes on this clone: Its antigen is currently unknown.

The protocol was immunoSEQ multiplex PCR, while the TCRdb copy is restricted to in-frame clones and leaves out a portion. This table has around 170,000 clones, 70% to 90% appearing once. Specimen: PBMCs. The clonotype comes from a man younger than 30 in good health and CMV-seronegative. The chain links TRBV28 to TRBJ1-2; D is possibly TRBD1 (5 bases). CDR3 sequence reads: CASSSPGMGRYGYTF. In DNA, the CDR3 is TGTGCCAGCAGTTCACCAGGGATGGGTCGGTATGGCTACACCTTC.